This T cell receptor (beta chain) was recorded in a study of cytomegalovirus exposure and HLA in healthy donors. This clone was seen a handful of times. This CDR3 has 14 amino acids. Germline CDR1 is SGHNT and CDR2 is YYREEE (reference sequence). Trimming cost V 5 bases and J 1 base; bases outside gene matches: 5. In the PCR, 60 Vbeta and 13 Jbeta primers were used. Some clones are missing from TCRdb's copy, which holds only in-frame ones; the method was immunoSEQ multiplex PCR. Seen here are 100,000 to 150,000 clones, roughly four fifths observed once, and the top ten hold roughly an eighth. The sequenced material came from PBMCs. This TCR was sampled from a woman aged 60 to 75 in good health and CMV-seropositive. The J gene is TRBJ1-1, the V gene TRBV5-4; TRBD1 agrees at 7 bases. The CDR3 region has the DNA TGTGCCAGCAGGCTGACAGGGACGAACACTGAAGCTTTCTTT. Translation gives CASRLTGTNTEAFF.